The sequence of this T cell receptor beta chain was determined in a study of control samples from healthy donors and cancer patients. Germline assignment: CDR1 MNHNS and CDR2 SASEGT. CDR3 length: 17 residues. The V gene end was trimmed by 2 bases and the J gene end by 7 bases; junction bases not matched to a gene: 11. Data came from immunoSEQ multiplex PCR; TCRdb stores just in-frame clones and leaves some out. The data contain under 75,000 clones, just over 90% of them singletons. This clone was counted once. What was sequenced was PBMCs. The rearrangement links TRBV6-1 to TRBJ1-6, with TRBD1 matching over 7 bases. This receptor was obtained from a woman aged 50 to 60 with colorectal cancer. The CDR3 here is CASSERITGAKNSPLHF. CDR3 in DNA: TGTGCCAGCAGTGAAAGAATTACAGGGGCTAAGAATTCACCCCTCCACTTT.